These T cell receptor beta chains were read from a single sample in a study of early T cells in non-severe SARS-CoV-2 infection. MiXCR, run by TCRdb on the 5' RACE reads, gives a single entry per CDR3 protein. The repertoire holds fewer than 85,000 distinct CDR3 sequences, with around 15% as singletons. Input material: whole blood. Receptors originate from an adult who was a healthcare worker with PCR-confirmed SARS-CoV-2 infection or an uninfected control (not recorded which). Both conserved end residues are part of each CDR3. Where a row states a size, it is once, few, many or the class of an expanded clone; other rows omit it.

length	V	J	size	CDR3
11	TRBV5-1	TRBJ1-1	-	CASSRGFEAFF
14	TRBV23-1	TRBJ2-7	few	CASSPDPKDYEQYF
14	TRBV4-2	TRBJ2-5	-	CASSQDKHGETQYF
16	TRBV6-4	TRBJ2-1	-	CASSGIQGAHTDEQFF
13	TRBV7-8	TRBJ2-7	many	CASSLDRGYEQYF
15	TRBV20-1	TRBJ2-7	few	CSASGLAGGLRVQYF
13	TRBV20-1	TRBJ2-3	few	CSARDHREDTQYF
12	TRBV6-2/TRBV6-3	TRBJ1-2	once	CASRGTSYGYTF
17	TRBV11-2	TRBJ1-6	-	CASSPGLKSSYNSPLHF
14	TRBV20-1	TRBJ2-7	many	CSASDPTPTYEQYF
14	TRBV29-1	TRBJ2-6	-	CSVKQGAGANVLTF
15	TRBV5-1	TRBJ1-1	few	CASSLAPGEGSEAFF
12	TRBV20-1	TRBJ2-3	-	CSAIGTADTQYF
14	TRBV12-3/TRBV12-4	TRBJ2-5	many	CASSSGQGAKTQYF
15	TRBV18	TRBJ2-7	many	CASSPIQRSGDEQYF
13	TRBV9	TRBJ1-1	-	CASSVEGYTEAFF
12	TRBV20-1	TRBJ1-1	-	CSARDRGARAFF
13	TRBV30	TRBJ1-5	-	CAWKRQGKQPQHF
17	TRBV19	TRBJ2-4	-	CASSIDSGILAKNNQYF
15	TRBV6-5	TRBJ2-5	few	CASSYSGIVVETQYF
13	TRBV12-3/TRBV12-4	TRBJ1-2	many	CASSLDNNYGYTF
12	TRBV5-1	TRBJ1-6	few	CASSFEGATLHF
17	TRBV7-8	TRBJ2-3	-	CASSLPPVLLTGDTQYF
13	TRBV2	TRBJ1-4	-	CASGVAVFEKLFF
13	TRBV7-8	TRBJ2-2	-	CASSVDLTGELFF
15	TRBV19	TRBJ2-2	many	CASSRLAGGFGELFF
16	TRBV12-5	TRBJ2-3	-	CASGLVRLAHTDTQYF
13	TRBV29-1	TRBJ1-1	many	CSVAGGTSTEAFF
14	TRBV7-9	TRBJ2-3	-	CASSPGTVADTQYF
13	TRBV12-3/TRBV12-4	TRBJ1-1	many	CASSLGQNTEAFF
14	TRBV7-2	TRBJ2-3	few	CASSLGNSADTQYF
15	TRBV18	TRBJ1-1	few	CASSPVGQGGTEAFF
17	TRBV6-5	TRBJ2-4	-	CASSYSPTGVAKNIQYF
14	TRBV19	TRBJ1-2	few	CASIGVRTNYGYTF
14	TRBV20-1	TRBJ2-7	few	CSAVAGYFPYEQYF
12	TRBV10-1	TRBJ2-2	-	CASSVGVGELFF
15	TRBV7-3	TRBJ2-7	-	CASSLMAGISYEQYF
14	TRBV7-9	TRBJ2-3	many	CASSFDRSTDTQYF
16	TRBV5-5	TRBJ2-1	-	CASSLAGASEYNEQFF
16	TRBV11-2	TRBJ2-2	-	CASSPWDRSGTGELFF
16	TRBV7-2	TRBJ1-1	few	CASSSTIGGMNTEAFF
13	TRBV18	TRBJ1-3	-	CASSTGPQDTIYF
15	TRBV9	TRBJ2-3	-	CASSPRPKSGDTQYF
13	TRBV5-1	TRBJ1-2	many	CASSLDWGEGYTF
21	TRBV5-1	TRBJ2-3	many	CASSATGLAGGRSYGTDTQYF
16	TRBV20-1	TRBJ1-1	-	CSARVPLSAGETEAFF
15	TRBV12-3/TRBV12-4	TRBJ2-3	-	CASSSPGEGVDTQYF
14	TRBV5-1	TRBJ1-4	few	CASSLGQSNEKLFF
16	TRBV11-2	TRBJ1-4	many	CASSSWRGGTNEKLFF
14	TRBV6-5	TRBJ1-6	few	CASTPGHGNSPLHF
14	TRBV6-1	TRBJ2-7	-	CASSEARRAPEQYF
14	TRBV3-1	TRBJ2-1	few	CASRTTTGLDGLFF
13	TRBV5-1	TRBJ1-1	many	CASSWKGAPEAFF
14	TRBV27	TRBJ2-5	-	CASSRGTTQETQYF
17	TRBV6-4	TRBJ2-3	few	CASSERRTSKGTDTQYF
15	TRBV3-1	TRBJ2-7	-	CASSQWLAGTYEQYF
13	TRBV5-4	TRBJ2-7	-	CASSSDSPYEQYF
13	TRBV12-5	TRBJ1-1	few	CASGLSPLTEAFF
16	TRBV3-1	TRBJ2-5	-	CASSQELAGDQETQYF